The rows below give T cell receptor beta chains drawn from one sample of a study of T cell changes during pregnancy in multiple sclerosis. Some clones are missing from TCRdb's copy, which holds only in-frame ones; the method was immunoSEQ multiplex PCR. The sample has about 83,000 clones, about 95% seen once; the top ten hold 1.1%. This specimen was peripheral blood, taken in the second trimester of pregnancy. The receptors shown here come from a female donor with multiple sclerosis, enrolled in a pregnancy study. CDR3s include the opening cysteine and the closing phenylalanine or tryptophan. D genes are given only for firm matches. Size values are once, few and many counts, or a class for expanded clones, and some rows have none.

D gene	J gene	V gene	clone size	CDR3 protein	CDR3 DNA
.	TRBJ2-3	TRBV7-9	.	CASSSSDTQYF	TGTGCCAGCAGCTCCTCCGATACGCAGTATTTT
.	TRBJ2-5	TRBV7-2	.	CASSLVVGHASVTQYF	TGTGCCAGCAGCTTAGTTGTTGGGCACGCTTCGGTGACCCAGTACTTC
.	TRBJ2-7	TRBV19	.	CASIKAEVYEQYF	TGTGCCAGTATAAAAGCGGAAGTATACGAGCAGTACTTC
.	TRBJ2-1	TRBV2	.	CASSERADNEQFF	TGTGCCAGCAGTGAGAGGGCAGACAATGAGCAGTTCTTC
.	TRBJ1-1	TRBV19	.	CASSIPTEAFF	TGTGCCAGTAGTATTCCAACTGAAGCTTTCTTT
.	TRBJ2-3	TRBV18	.	CASSPFSDTQYF	TGTGCCAGCTCACCATTCTCTGATACGCAGTATTTT
TRBD1	TRBJ1-3	TRBV6-6	few	CASSSGTGVSGNTIYF	TGTGCCAGCAGCTCCGGGACAGGGGTTTCTGGAAACACCATATATTTT
.	TRBJ2-3	TRBV11-2	.	CASSPLAVSTDTQYF	TGTGCCAGCAGCCCCTTGGCGGTGAGCACAGATACGCAGTATTTT
TRBD2	TRBJ2-5	TRBV7-9	.	CASSSSLAEQETQYF	TGTGCCAGCAGCTCGTCACTAGCGGAACAAGAGACCCAGTACTTC
.	TRBJ1-5	TRBV9	.	CASSVAASGQESHQPQHF	TGTGCCAGCAGCGTAGCCGCCTCTGGGCAGGAATCCCATCAGCCCCAGCATTTT
TRBD1	TRBJ1-5	TRBV7-9	.	CASSSDGTGRQPQHF	TGTGCCAGCAGCTCAGACGGGACAGGGAGACAGCCCCAGCATTTT
TRBD2	TRBJ2-1	TRBV11-2	.	CASSLTSGSKDEQFF	TGTGCCAGCAGCTTAACGAGCGGGAGTAAGGATGAGCAGTTCTTC
TRBD1	TRBJ1-2	TRBV5-1	.	CASSTGRGRVYGYTF	TGCGCCAGCAGCACCGGGAGGGGGCGCGTCTATGGCTACACCTTC
.	TRBJ2-2	TRBV28	.	CASLSGADGELFF	TGTGCCAGTCTCTCTGGGGCGGACGGGGAGCTGTTTTTT
.	TRBJ2-3	TRBV4-1	.	CASSQGDALHLDTQYF	TGCGCCAGCAGCCAGGGCGATGCCCTGCATTTGGATACGCAGTATTTT
.	TRBJ1-1	TRBV27	once	CASSSPVRKNTEAFF	TGTGCCAGCAGTTCTCCGGTTCGTAAGAACACTGAAGCTTTCTTT
TRBD1	TRBJ2-2	TRBV11-2	.	CASLGEQGKAGELFF	TGTGCCAGCCTTGGGGAACAGGGGAAGGCCGGGGAGCTGTTTTTT
TRBD2	TRBJ2-3	TRBV5-1	.	CASSVGLTSGLADTQYF	TGCGCCAGCAGCGTGGGGCTGACTAGCGGGTTAGCAGATACGCAGTATTTT
TRBD2	TRBJ2-1	TRBV4-3	once	CASSPGLGLLTNEQFF	TGCGCCAGCAGCCCCGGGTTGGGACTACTCACCAATGAGCAGTTCTTC
TRBD2	TRBJ2-7	TRBV19	.	CASRFTLSSGAYEQYF	TGTGCCAGTAGATTTACCCTCTCCAGCGGGGCCTACGAGCAGTACTTC
.	TRBJ2-1	TRBV11-3	.	CASSLRGYNEQFF	TGTGCCAGCAGCTTACGGGGCTACAATGAGCAGTTCTTC
TRBD1	TRBJ2-5	TRBV6-1	.	CASSEADRPQETQYF	TGTGCCAGCAGTGAAGCGGACAGGCCCCAAGAGACCCAGTACTTC
.	TRBJ2-7	TRBV7-9	.	CASSLNRDNSYEQYF	TGTGCCAGCAGTTTAAATCGGGACAACTCCTACGAGCAGTACTTC
TRBD1	TRBJ1-1	TRBV7-9	few	CASSSGTGGVGAFF	TGTGCCAGCAGCTCAGGGACAGGGGGTGTTGGAGCTTTCTTT
TRBD2	TRBJ2-1	TRBV4-3	.	CASSPGLADYNEQFF	TGCGCCAGCAGCCCGGGACTAGCGGACTACAATGAGCAGTTCTTC
TRBD1	TRBJ2-7	TRBV28	.	CASSTTGVLSEQYF	TGTGCCAGCAGTACGACAGGGGTCTTAAGCGAGCAGTACTTC